The subject of this entry is one TCR beta chain. Its specificity is unknown. The time point here: pre-sensitization, week 0. The treatment here: therapeutic diphenylcyclopropenone sensitization with weekly scalp DPC. MiXCR was run by TCRdb on the RACE reads, yielding one entry per CDR3 protein. This sample has more than 300,000 distinct CDR3 sequences, with approximately 5.1% found just once. Germline loops: CDR1 SNHLY, CDR2 FYNNEI. Trimming took off 11 bases at V and 10 bases at J, with 21 bases between the two ends. This CDR3 comprises 13 residues. The sample originates from a study of human T cells and chemical hapten exposure. The overall study: An area of 2 cm by 2 cm on upper inner arm skin received 2% DPC for sensitization. TCR yields per sample varied, mainly owing to small pooled library volume differences.

Study-wide findings and caveats: There was a positive correlation between PT1 expanded TCR counts and patch test score. Significantly greater numbers of large CDR3 similarity clusters came from expanded TCRs than from controls.

Sequenced here: whole blood, sampled in connection with sensitization to the hapten diphenylcyclopropenone (DPC). The chain is built from TRBV2 and TRBJ2-1; D may be TRBD2 (6 bases). The TCR was taken from a woman aged 50 to 60 with alopecia areata. Some clones in this sample may be carry-over from other donors' samples. For the CDR3, the DNA is TGTGCCGTCCCCGGGCTCCCCCGGGGGGAGCAGTTCTTC. Translation: CAVPGLPRGEQFF.